This entry describes one T cell receptor (beta chain). Its antigen is currently unknown. Only in-frame clones appear in the TCRdb table, and some are missing; sequencing was by immunoSEQ multiplex PCR. The sample has roughly 160,000 clones, 80% to 95% seen once. The sample comes from a study of T cell responses to AZD1222 COVID-19 vaccine. Study-wide findings and caveats: The donor cohort was predominantly white British with a female majority, and clonal diversity may have been underestimated. Only after the peak T cell response were repertoires sampled.

Trimming pared 4 bases from V and 0 bases from J, leaving 14 bases between. The CDR3 runs 16 residues. CDR1 and CDR2 from the germline V gene are SGHDT and YYEEEE. The clonotype comes from an adult in good health. The rearrangement links TRBV5-6 to TRBJ2-1, with no clear D. The source was peripheral blood, collected on day 0 of AZD1222 vaccination. CDR3 protein: CASSVRKISSYNEQFF. The CDR3 nucleotides read TGTGCCAGCAGCGTGCGAAAAATAAGCTCCTACAATGAGCAGTTCTTC.